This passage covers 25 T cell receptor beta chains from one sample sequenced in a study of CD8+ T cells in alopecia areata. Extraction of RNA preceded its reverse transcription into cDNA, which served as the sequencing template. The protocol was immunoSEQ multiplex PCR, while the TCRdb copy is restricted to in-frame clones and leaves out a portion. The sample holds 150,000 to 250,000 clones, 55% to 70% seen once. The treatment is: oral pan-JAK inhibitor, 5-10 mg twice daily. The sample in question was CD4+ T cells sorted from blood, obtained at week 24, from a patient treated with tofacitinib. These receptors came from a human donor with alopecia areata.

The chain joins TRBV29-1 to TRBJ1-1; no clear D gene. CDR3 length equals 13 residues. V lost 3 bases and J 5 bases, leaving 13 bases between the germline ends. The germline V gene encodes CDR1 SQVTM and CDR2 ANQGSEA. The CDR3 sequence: CSVDLSRRTEAFF. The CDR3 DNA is TGCAGCGTTGACCTTTCGAGAAGGACTGAAGCTTTCTTT.

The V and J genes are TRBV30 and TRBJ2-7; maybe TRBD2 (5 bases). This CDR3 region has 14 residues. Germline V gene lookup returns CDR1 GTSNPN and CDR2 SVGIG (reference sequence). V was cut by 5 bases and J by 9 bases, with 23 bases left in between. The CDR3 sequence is CAWSPGERAYGQYF. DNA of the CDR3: TGTGCCTGGTCTCCAGGTGAGAGGGCCTATGGGCAGTACTTC.

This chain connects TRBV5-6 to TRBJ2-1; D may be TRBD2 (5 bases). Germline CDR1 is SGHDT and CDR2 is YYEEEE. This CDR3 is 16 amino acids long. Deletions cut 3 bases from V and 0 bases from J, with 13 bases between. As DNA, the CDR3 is TGTGCCAGCAGCTCCCGAGCGGATCGCTCCTACAATGAGCAGTTCTTC. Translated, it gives CASSSRADRSYNEQFF.

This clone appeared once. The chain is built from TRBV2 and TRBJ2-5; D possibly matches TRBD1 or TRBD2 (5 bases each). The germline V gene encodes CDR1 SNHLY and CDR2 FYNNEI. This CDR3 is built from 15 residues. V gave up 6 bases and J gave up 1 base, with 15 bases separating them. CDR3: CASRDGTVFQETQYF. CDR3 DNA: TGTGCCAGCAGAGACGGGACGGTCTTCCAAGAGACCCAGTACTTC.

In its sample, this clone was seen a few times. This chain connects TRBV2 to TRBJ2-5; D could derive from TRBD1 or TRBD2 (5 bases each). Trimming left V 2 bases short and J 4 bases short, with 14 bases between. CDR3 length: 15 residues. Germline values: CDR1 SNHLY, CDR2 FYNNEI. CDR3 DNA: TGTGCCAGCAGTGAAAGTTGGTCAGGGAGAGAGACCCAGTACTTC. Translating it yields CASSESWSGRETQYF.

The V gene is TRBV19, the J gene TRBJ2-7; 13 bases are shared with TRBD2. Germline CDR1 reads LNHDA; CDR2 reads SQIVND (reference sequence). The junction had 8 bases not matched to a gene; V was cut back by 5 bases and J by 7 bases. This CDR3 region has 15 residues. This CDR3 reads CASSSGLAGVEEQYF. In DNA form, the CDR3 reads TGTGCCAGTAGTTCAGGACTAGCGGGAGTCGAGGAGCAGTACTTC. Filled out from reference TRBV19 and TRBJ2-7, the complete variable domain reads DGGITQSPKYLFRKEGQNVTLSCEQNLNHDAMYWYRQDPGQGLRLIYYSQIVNDFQKGDIAEGYSVSREKKESFPLTVTSAQKNPTAFYLCASSSGLAGVEEQYFGPGTRLTVT.

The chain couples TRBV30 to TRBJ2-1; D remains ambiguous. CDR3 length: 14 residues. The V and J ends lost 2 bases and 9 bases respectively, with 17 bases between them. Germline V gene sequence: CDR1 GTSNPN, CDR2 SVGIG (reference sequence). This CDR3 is CAWSTSSRVGEQFF. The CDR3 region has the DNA TGTGCCTGGAGTACCTCGAGTAGGGTTGGTGAGCAGTTCTTC.

The CDR3 DNA follows: TGTGCCAGCAGTTCAGCGCAACAGGGCTATGGCTACACCTTC. This encodes CASSSAQQGYGYTF. The V gene is TRBV28, the J gene TRBJ1-2; the D gene is possibly TRBD1 (6 bases). Germline V gene sequence: CDR1 MDHEN, CDR2 SYDVKM. Trimming removed 4 bases from V and 4 bases from J, with 13 bases in between. This CDR3 is built from 14 residues.

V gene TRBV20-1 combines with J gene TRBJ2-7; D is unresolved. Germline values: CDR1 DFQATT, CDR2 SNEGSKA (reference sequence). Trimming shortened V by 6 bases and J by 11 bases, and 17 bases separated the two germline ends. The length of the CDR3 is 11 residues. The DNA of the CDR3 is TGCAGTGCCCTTAGACCTGATCAAGAGTACTTC. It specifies CSALRPDQEYF.

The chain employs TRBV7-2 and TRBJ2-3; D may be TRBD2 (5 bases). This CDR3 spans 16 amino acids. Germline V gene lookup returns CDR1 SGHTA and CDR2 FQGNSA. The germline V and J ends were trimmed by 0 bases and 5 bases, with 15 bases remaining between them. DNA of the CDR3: TGTGCCAGCAGCTTAGCGCTCCGGGGTCTAGGAGATACGCAGTATTTT. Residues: CASSLALRGLGDTQYF.

CDR3 coding DNA: TGTGCCAGCAGCCTAAGGGGGAATGAGCAGTTCTTC. Amino acids: CASSLRGNEQFF. V gene TRBV7-3 combines with J gene TRBJ2-1, with TRBD1 as a possible D gene (6 bases). Trimming shortened V by 5 bases and J by 7 bases, and 9 bases separated the two germline ends. From germline, CDR1 is SGHTA and CDR2 FQGTGA. This CDR3 region has 12 residues.

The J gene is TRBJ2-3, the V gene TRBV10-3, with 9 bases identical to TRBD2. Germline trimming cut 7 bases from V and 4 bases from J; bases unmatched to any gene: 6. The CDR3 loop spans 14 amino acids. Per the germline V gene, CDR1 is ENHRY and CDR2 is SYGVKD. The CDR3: CAIKAGGAADTQYF. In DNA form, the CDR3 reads TGTGCCATCAAGGCGGGAGGGGCTGCAGATACGCAGTATTTT.

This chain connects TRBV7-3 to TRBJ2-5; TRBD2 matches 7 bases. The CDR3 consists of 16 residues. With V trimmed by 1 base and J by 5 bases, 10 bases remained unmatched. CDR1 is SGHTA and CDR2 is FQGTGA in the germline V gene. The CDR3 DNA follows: TGTGCCAGCAGCTTAATCGGGGGAGGGCCGATGGAGACCCAGTACTTC. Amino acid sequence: CASSLIGGGPMETQYF.

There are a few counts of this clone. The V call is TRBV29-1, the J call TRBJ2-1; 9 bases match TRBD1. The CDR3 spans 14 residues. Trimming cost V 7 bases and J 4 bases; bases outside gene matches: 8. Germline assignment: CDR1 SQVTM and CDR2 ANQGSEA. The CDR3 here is CSGKQGADYNEQFF. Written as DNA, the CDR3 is TGCAGCGGGAAACAGGGGGCGGATTACAATGAGCAGTTCTTC.

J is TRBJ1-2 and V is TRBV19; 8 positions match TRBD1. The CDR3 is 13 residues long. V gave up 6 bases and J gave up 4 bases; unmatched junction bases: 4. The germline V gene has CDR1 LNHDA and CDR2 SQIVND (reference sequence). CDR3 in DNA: TGTGCCAGTAGGGAAACAGGGGGCTATGGCTACACCTTC. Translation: CASRETGGYGYTF.

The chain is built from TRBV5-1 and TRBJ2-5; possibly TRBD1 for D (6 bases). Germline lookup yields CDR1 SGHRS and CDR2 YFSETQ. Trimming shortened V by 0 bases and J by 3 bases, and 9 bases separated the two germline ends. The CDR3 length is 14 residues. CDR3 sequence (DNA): TGCGCCAGCAGCTTGGGGCAGGGGAAAGAGACCCAGTACTTC. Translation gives CASSLGQGKETQYF.

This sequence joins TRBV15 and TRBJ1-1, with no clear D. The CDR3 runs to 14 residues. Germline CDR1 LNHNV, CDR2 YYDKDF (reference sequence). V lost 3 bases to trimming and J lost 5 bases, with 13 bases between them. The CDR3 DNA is TGTGCCACCAGCAGTCTCTCGGGGTCTACTGAAGCTTTCTTT. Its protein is CATSSLSGSTEAFF.

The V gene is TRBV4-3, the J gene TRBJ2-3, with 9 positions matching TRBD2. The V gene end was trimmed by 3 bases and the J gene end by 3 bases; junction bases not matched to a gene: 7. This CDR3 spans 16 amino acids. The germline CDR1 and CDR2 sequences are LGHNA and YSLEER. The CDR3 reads CASSHSTSGITDTQYF. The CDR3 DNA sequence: TGCGCCAGCAGCCACTCGACTAGCGGAATTACAGATACGCAGTATTTT.

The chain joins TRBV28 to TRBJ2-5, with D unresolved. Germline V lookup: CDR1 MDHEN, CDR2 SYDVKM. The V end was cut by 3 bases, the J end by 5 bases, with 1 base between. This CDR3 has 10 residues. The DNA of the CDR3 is TGTGCCAGCAGTTTGGAGACCCAGTACTTC. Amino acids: CASSLETQYF.

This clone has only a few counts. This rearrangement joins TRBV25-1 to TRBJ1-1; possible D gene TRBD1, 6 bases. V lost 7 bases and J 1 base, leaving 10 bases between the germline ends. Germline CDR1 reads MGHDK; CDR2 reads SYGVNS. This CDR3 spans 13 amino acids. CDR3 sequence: CASKRTANTEAFF. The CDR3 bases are TGTGCCAGCAAAAGGACAGCGAACACTGAAGCTTTCTTT.

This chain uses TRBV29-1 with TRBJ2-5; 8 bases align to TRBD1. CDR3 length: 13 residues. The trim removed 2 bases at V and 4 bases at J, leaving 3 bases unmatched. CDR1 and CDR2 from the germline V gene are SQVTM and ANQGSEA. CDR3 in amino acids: CSVEQGTGETQYF. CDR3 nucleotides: TGCAGCGTTGAACAGGGGACAGGAGAGACCCAGTACTTC.

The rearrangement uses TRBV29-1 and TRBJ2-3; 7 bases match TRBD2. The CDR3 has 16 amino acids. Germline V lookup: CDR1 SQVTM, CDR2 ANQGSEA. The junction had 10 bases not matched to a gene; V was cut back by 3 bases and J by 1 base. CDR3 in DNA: TGCAGCGTTGACCGCCTAGCGGATGAGGGCACAGATACGCAGTATTTT. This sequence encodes CSVDRLADEGTDTQYF.

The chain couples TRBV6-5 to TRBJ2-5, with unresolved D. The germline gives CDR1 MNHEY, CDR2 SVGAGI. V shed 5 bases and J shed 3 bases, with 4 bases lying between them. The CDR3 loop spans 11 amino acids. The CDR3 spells CASSQKETQYF. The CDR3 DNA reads TGTGCCAGCAGTCAAAAAGAGACCCAGTACTTC.

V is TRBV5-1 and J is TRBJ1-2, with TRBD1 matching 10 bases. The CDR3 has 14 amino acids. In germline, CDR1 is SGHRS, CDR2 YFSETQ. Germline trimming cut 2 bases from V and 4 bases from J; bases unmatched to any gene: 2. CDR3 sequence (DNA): TGCGCCAGCAGCTTTCGACAGGGGGCCTATGGCTACACCTTC. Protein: CASSFRQGAYGYTF.

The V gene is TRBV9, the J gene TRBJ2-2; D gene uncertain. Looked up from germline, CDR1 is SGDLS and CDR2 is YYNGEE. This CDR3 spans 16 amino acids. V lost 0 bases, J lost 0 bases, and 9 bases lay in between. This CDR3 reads CASSVGMATNTGELFF. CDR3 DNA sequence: TGTGCCAGCAGCGTAGGGATGGCGACGAACACCGGGGAGCTGTTTTTT. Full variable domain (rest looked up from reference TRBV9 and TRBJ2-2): DSGVTQTPKHLITATGQRVTLRCSPRSGDLSVYWYQQSLDQGLQFLIQYYNGEERAKGNILERFSAQQFPDLHSELNLSSLELGDSALYFCASSVGMATNTGELFFGEGSRLTVL.